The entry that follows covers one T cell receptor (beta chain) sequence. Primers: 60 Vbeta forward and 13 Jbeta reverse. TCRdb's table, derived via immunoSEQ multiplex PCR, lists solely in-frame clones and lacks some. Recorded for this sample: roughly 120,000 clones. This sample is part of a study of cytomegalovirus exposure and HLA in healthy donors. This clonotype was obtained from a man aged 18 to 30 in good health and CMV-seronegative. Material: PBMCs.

CDR3 bases: TGCGCCAGCAGCTTGGGACAGGGCTCGGCCACCGGGGAGCTGTTTTTT. Amino acids: CASSLGQGSATGELFF. The rearrangement uses TRBV5-1 and TRBJ2-2; TRBD1 matches 7 bases. Trimming removed 0 bases from V and 4 bases from J; junction bases left unmatched: 6. This CDR3 has 16 amino acids. CDR1 is SGHRS and CDR2 is YFSETQ in the germline V gene.